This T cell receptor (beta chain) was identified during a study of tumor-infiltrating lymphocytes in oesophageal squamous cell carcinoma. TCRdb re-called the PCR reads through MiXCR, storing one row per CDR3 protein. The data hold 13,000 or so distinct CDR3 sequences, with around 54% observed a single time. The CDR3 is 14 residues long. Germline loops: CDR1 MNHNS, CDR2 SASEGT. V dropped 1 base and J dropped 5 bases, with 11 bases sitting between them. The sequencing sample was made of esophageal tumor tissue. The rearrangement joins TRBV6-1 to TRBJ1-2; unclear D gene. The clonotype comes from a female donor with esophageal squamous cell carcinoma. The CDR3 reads CASSEVSNLYGYTF. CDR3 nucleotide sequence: TGTGCCAGCAGTGAAGTCAGCAACCTTTATGGCTACACCTTC.